Listed below are T cell receptor beta chains from one sample, sequenced in a study of T and B cells in COVID-19 patients. Via MiXCR, TCRdb re-called the multiplex PCR reads, giving one row per CDR3 protein. The profile covers 10,000 to 13,000 distinct CDR3 sequences, with 30% appearing a single time and 14% taken by the ten largest. Specimen: blood. These receptors all come from a human donor with active COVID-19. CDR3s include the opening cysteine and the closing phenylalanine or tryptophan.

>TRBJ2-7|TRBV6-2/TRBV6-3
CASSYGQGAYEQYF
>TRBJ1-1|TRBV19
CASKRARMNTEAFF
>TRBJ2-1|TRBV5-6
CASSLTSRGGRWNEQFF
>TRBJ2-5|TRBV18
CASSPHAGETQYF
>TRBJ2-7|TRBV13
CASSERQLAGAYEQYF
>TRBJ2-3|TRBV18
CASSTRGDTDTQYF
>TRBJ1-2|TRBV6-1
CASSPRGGTGNGYTF
>TRBJ1-2|TRBV30
CAWSIRGLSRYTF
>TRBJ2-7|TRBV5-5
CASSFRGRYEQYF
>TRBJ2-2|TRBV19
CASRRARTNTGELFF
>TRBJ1-1|TRBV5-1
CASSLGAGPNTEAFF
>TRBJ2-3|TRBV11-1
CASSLRGGSTDTQYF
>TRBJ1-5|TRBV30
CAWSGGGPQPQHF
>TRBJ1-5|TRBV6-5
CASRKGGDGNQPQHF
>TRBJ1-1|TRBV18
CASSPPRALGLSGEAFF
>TRBJ1-2|TRBV4-3
CASSQGGSGDGYTF
>TRBJ2-3|TRBV18
CATSGVGGTDTQYF
>TRBJ1-2|TRBV18
CASSQAGTNYGYTF
>TRBJ2-2|TRBV6-1
CASRPGTQNTGELFF